These 10 T cell receptor beta chains came from one sample sequenced in a study of T-cell reconstitution after alpha-beta-depleted transplantation in children. TCRbeta library construction was performed incorporating unique molecular identifiers. TCRdb re-called the PCR reads with MiXCR, one entry per CDR3 protein. The sample shows hundreds of thousands of distinct CDR3 sequences, about an eighth of them seen only once. The sample here was PBMCs, taken before TCRalphabeta/CD19-depleted stem cell transplant. These receptors were obtained from a girl aged 2-10 years with congenital amegakaryocytic thrombocytopenia, due to receive a stem cell transplant.

This clonotype came up many times. The chain combines TRBV15 with TRBJ1-2; D is ambiguous. The CDR3 extends over 13 amino acids. CDR1 LNHNV and CDR2 YYDKDF come from the germline V gene (reference sequence). The V and J ends lost 0 bases and 4 bases respectively, with 6 bases between them. CDR3 loop: CATSRELLYGYTF. In nucleotides, the CDR3 is TGTGCCACCAGCAGAGAGTTACTCTATGGCTACACCTTC.

The sample holds a few counts of this clonotype. J is TRBJ2-4 and V is TRBV5-6; 7 bases line up with TRBD1. The CDR3 sequence is 15 residues long. V shed 3 bases and J 9 bases; nucleotides not matched to a gene: 12. Germline CDR1 SGHDT, CDR2 YYEEEE. Here the CDR3 reads CASSSTGAAVRIQYF. CDR3 in DNA: TGTGCCAGCAGCTCTACAGGGGCAGCCGTCCGCATTCAGTACTTC.

This rearrangement joins TRBV27 to TRBJ2-1, with 9 bases matching TRBD2. The J segment lost 8 bases and the V segment lost 3 bases, leaving 8 bases of the junction unmatched. CDR1 and CDR2 (germline): MNHEY, SMNVEV (reference sequence). The CDR3 is 15 amino acids. This CDR3 is CASSFSLAGLDEQFF. In DNA form, the CDR3 reads TGTGCCAGCAGTTTTAGTCTAGCGGGACTCGATGAGCAGTTCTTC.

V and J are TRBV27 and TRBJ2-7; 7 bases fit TRBD2. The CDR3 has 14 amino acids. The J segment lost 1 base and the V segment lost 10 bases, leaving 10 bases of the junction unmatched. Germline V lookup: CDR1 MNHEY, CDR2 SMNVEV (reference sequence). As DNA, the CDR3 is TGTGCCACCTCGCGGGAGCGAAGGTCCTACGAGCAGTACTTC. It translates to CATSRERRSYEQYF.

This clonotype has a handful of counts. The gene calls are TRBV25-1 and TRBJ1-4, with TRBD1 matching 7 bases. The CDR3 loop spans 17 amino acids. Germline V CDR1 and CDR2: MGHDK, SYGVNS. With V trimmed by 6 bases and J by 7 bases, 17 bases remained unmatched. This CDR3 reads CASSSHVGGQIGEKLFF. CDR3 sequence (DNA): TGTGCCAGCAGCTCCCATGTAGGGGGACAGATAGGTGAAAAACTGTTTTTT.

This clonotype was seen many times. The chain combines TRBV12-3 or TRBV12-4 with TRBJ1-1; D is unresolved. This CDR3 comprises 13 residues. Deletions cut 7 bases from V and 0 bases from J, with 9 bases between. The CDR3 spells CASISALNTEAFF. The CDR3 coding sequence is TGTGCCAGCATCTCGGCCCTGAACACTGAAGCTTTCTTT.

The chain is built from TRBV12-3 or TRBV12-4 and TRBJ2-7; 8 bases agree with TRBD2. V lost 5 bases, J lost 5 bases, and 11 bases stayed unmatched. The CDR3 is 15 residues long. Here the CDR3 reads CASSPTSGSMNEQYF. CDR3 nucleotides: TGTGCCAGCAGTCCAACGAGCGGGAGTATGAACGAGCAGTACTTC.

The chain employs TRBV5-1 and TRBJ2-1; no clear D gene. With 1 base removed from V and 8 bases from J, the gap between germline ends came to 16 bases. CDR1 and CDR2 from the germline V gene are SGHRS and YFSETQ. This CDR3 spans 15 amino acids. CDR3 sequence (DNA): TGCGCCAGCAGCTTGCTGGGCCACCTTGGGGATGAGCAGTTCTTC. It codes for CASSLLGHLGDEQFF.

Points on this clonotype: One end of the junction is discordant with germline, which a read error may explain. The rearrangement links TRBV5-1 to TRBJ2-3; D not resolved. Germline V gene lookup returns CDR1 SGHRS and CDR2 YFSETQ. This CDR3 contains 12 residues. The CDR3, as DNA: TGCGCCAGCAGCTTGCTTTCAGATACGAAGTATTTT. This encodes CASSLLSDTKYF.

V is TRBV20-1 and J is TRBJ2-1; D possibly corresponds to TRBD2 (6 bases). CDR1 and CDR2 (germline): DFQATT, SNEGSKA (reference sequence). This CDR3 has 11 amino acids. Trimming left V 0 bases short and J 12 bases short, with 9 bases between. Here the CDR3 DNA reads TGCAGTGCTAGAGAAACTAGCAGGCAGTTCTTC. Amino acid sequence: CSARETSRQFF.